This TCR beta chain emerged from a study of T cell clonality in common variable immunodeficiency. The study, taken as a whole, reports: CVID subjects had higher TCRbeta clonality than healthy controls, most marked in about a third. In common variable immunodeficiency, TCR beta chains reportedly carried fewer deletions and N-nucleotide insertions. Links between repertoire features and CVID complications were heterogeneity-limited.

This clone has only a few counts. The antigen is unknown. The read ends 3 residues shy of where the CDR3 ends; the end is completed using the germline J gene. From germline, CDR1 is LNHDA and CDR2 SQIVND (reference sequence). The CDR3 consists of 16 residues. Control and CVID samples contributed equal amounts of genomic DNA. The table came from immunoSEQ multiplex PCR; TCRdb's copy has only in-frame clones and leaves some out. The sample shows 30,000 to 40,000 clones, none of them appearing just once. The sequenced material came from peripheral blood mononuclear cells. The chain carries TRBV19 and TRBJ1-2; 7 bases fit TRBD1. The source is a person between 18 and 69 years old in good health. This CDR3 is CASSIREQGGTDTYTF. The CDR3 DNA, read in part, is TGTGCCAGTAGTATTCGAGAACAGGGAGGGACAGATACC.